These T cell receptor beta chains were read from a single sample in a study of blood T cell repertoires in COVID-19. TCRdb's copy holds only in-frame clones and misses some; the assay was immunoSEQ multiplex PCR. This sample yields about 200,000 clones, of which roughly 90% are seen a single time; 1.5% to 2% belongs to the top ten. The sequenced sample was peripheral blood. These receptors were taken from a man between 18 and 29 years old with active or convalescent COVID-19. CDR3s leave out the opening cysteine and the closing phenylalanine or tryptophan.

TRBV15	ATSRDGSSQGYNEQF
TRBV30	AWSPTQNYGYT
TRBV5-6	ASSLAGYMNTEAF
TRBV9	ASSVGTDSVQY
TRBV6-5	AGSRGQGASPLH
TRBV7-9	ASSEGHSNQPQH
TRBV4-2	ASSQDLAGEFTGELF
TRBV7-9	ASSRQGLTEAF
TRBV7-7	ASSPAPGIGELF
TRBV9	ASSVGGSTDTQY
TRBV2	AGRRAADYNEQF
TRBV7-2	ASSLVYAGGTEAF
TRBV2	ASSLSTDTQY
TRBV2	ASSRFRYPGRMGNTEAF
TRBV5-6	ASSLVGQYNEQF
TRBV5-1	ASSPLVAGGLNEQY
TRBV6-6	ASSYGEMNTEAF
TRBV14	ASSHLQETQY
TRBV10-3	AISETGNEQF
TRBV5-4	ASSIRLAPDTDTQY
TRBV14	ASSQENAGNYGYT
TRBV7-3	ASSNSGHEKNYGYT
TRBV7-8	ASSPSLGEQF
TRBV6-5	ASYRAGNTEAF
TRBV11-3	ASSQGVRDTIY
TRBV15	ATSGKGHNQPQH
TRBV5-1	ASSLNSGGAMNEQF
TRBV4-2	ASSPGGPNTEAF
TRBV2	ATLTGTSGELGYNEQF
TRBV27	ASSPWGGSTDTQY
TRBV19	ASSLPQGQGTKNIQY
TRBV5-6	ASSRSSWGQEDNEQF
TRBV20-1	STGTTAF
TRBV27	ASSDGTGYGYT
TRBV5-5	ASSFYDRENQPQH
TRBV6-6	ASSYDRSSYNEQF
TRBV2	ASSEGAGGTTDTQY
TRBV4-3	ASSHSDRVTEAF
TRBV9	ASSPQPKKRTDTQY
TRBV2	ASSKRQGSEKLF
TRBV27	ASSLRPGDEFNSPLH
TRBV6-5	ASSYSGESYNEQF
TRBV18	ASSPRTSGYYEQY